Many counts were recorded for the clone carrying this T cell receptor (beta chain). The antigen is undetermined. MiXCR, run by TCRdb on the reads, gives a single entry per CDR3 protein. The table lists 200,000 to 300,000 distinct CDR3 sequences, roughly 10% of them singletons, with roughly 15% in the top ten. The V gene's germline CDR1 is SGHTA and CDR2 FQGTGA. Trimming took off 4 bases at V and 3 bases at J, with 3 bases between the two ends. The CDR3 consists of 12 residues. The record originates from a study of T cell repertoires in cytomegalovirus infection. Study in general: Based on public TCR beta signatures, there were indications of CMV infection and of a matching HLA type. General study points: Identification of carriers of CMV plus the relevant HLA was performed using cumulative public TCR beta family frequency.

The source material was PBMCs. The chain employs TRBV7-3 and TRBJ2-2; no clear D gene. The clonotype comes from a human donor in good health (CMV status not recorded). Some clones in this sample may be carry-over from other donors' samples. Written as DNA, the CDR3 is TGTGCCAGCAGCTCAGACACCGGGGAGCTGTTTTTT. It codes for CASSSDTGELFF.